In its sample, the clone carrying this TCR beta chain was seen a few times. The antigen is not known. The sample is drawn from a study of T-cell reconstitution after alpha-beta-depleted transplantation in children. Findings and limits, study-wide: T-cell counts and diversity were attributed mostly to newly produced T cells one year after transplant.

Molecular barcoding with unique molecular identifiers was used for the TCRbeta library. A single record per CDR3 protein comes from TCRdb applying MiXCR to the PCR reads. The sample records about a million distinct CDR3 sequences, about 30% being singletons. The V gene lost 3 bases and the J gene lost 6 bases, with 7 bases spanning the gap. The CDR3 consists of 12 residues. The sequences come from PBMCs, mostly from graft donor cells, collected 360 days after TCRalphabeta/CD19-depleted stem cell transplant. The origin of this receptor is a boy under three years old who had a stem cell transplant for SCID, so the T cells may come from the graft donor. The V call is TRBV12-3 or TRBV12-4, the J call TRBJ2-3; D is undetermined. Here the CDR3 reads CASSFMSDTQYF. Here the CDR3 DNA reads TGTGCCAGCAGTTTCATGTCGGATACGCAGTATTTT.